These T cell receptor beta chains were read from a single sample in a study of T cells after yellow fever vaccination. TCRdb re-called the 5' RACE reads through MiXCR, storing one row per CDR3 protein. Of about 260,000 distinct CDR3 sequences listed, more than 3.5% are singletons. The sequenced sample was PBMCs, obtained 15 days after the yellow fever booster vaccination. The receptors stem from a man aged 18 to 29 who received the YFV17D yellow fever vaccine. CDR3s include the opening cysteine and the closing phenylalanine or tryptophan. Fields, in order: clone size, J gene, D gene, V gene, CDR3 protein, CDR3 DNA. D genes are given only for firm matches. The size of a clone is reported for some rows only, either as once, few or many, or as a class for expanded clones.

many,TRBJ1-3,-,TRBV10-3,CAISAVTRHGNTIYF,TGTGCCATCAGTGCGGTCACCCGCCATGGAAACACCATATATTTT
many,TRBJ2-3,-,TRBV4-3,CASSQKGHYSTDTQYF,TGCGCCAGCAGCCAAAAGGGACATTACTCCACAGATACGCAGTATTTT
many,TRBJ2-6,-,TRBV5-1,CASTYRRGGANVLTF,TGCGCCAGCACATACCGTCGCGGAGGGGCCAACGTCCTGACTTTC
many,TRBJ1-6,-,TRBV27,CASSLVGNSYNSPLHF,TGTGCCAGCAGTTTAGTGGGGAACTCCTATAATTCACCCCTCCACTTT
many,TRBJ2-1,TRBD2,TRBV24-1,CATSKRGAQDEQFF,TGTGCCACCAGTAAGCGGGGGGCCCAGGATGAGCAGTTCTTC
few,TRBJ1-3,TRBD1,TRBV4-1,CASSSRTGVSGNTIYF,TGCGCCAGCAGCTCGCGGACAGGGGTCTCTGGAAACACCATATATTTT
many,TRBJ1-3,-,TRBV7-2,CASSLGRESGNTIYF,TGTGCCAGCAGCTTGGGCAGGGAGTCTGGAAACACCATATATTTT
many,TRBJ1-2,TRBD1,TRBV2,CASSAGTAMGYTF,TGTGCCAGCAGCGCTGGGACAGCTATGGGCTACACCTTC
many,TRBJ2-7,-,TRBV10-3,CAISELGDEQYF,TGTGCCATCAGTGAGTTAGGGGACGAGCAGTACTTC
many,TRBJ2-1,TRBD2,TRBV20-1,CSARFSYRGVNEQFF,TGCAGTGCTAGATTCTCCTACCGGGGGGTGAATGAGCAGTTCTTC
many,TRBJ1-2,TRBD1,TRBV5-1,CASSLLQGEHGYTF,TGCGCCAGCAGCTTGTTACAGGGGGAGCATGGCTACACCTTC
many,TRBJ1-5,-,TRBV7-2,CASSLGQAGNQPQHF,TGTGCCAGCAGCTTAGGTCAGGCAGGGAATCAGCCCCAGCATTTT
many,TRBJ2-1,-,TRBV18,CASSSTRYNEQFF,TGTGCCAGCTCTTCGACCCGGTACAATGAGCAGTTCTTC
many,TRBJ2-5,-,TRBV5-1,CASSLKTPETQYF,TGCGCCAGCAGCCTAAAGACCCCAGAGACCCAGTACTTC
many,TRBJ2-1,-,TRBV20-1,CSASDNEQFF,TGCAGTGCGAGCGACAATGAGCAGTTCTTC
many,TRBJ2-2,TRBD1,TRBV5-1,CASSLMTGDDGELFF,TGCGCCAGCAGCCTCATGACAGGGGATGACGGGGAGCTGTTTTTT
-,TRBJ1-2,-,TRBV28,CASSFSPYGYTF,TGTGCCAGCAGCTTCTCCCCCTATGGCTACACCTTC
many,TRBJ2-3,-,TRBV7-3,CASGAGHTDTQYF,TGTGCCAGCGGGGCGGGGCACACAGATACGCAGTATTTT
many,TRBJ1-5,-,TRBV6-2/TRBV6-3,CASSYEGYQPQHF,TGTGCCAGCAGTTACGAGGGTTATCAGCCCCAGCATTTT
many,TRBJ1-1,TRBD1,TRBV7-2,CASSLTRGMNTEAFF,TGTGCCAGCAGCTTAACCAGGGGGATGAACACTGAAGCTTTCTTT
many,TRBJ1-3,TRBD1,TRBV6-6,CATVPGTGVVFSGNTIYF,TGTGCCACCGTCCCGGGGACAGGGGTGGTCTTCTCTGGAAACACCATATATTTT
many,TRBJ2-7,TRBD2,TRBV6-5,CASSYSTLAAHYEQYF,TGTGCCAGCAGTTACTCGACACTAGCGGCCCACTACGAGCAGTACTTC
many,TRBJ2-3,-,TRBV5-1,CASSLATGAGEDTQYF,TGCGCCAGCAGCCTCGCGACGGGGGCGGGGGAAGATACGCAGTATTTT
many,TRBJ1-4,-,TRBV18,CASFQGEKLFF,TGTGCCAGCTTTCAGGGAGAAAAACTGTTTTTT
many,TRBJ1-1,-,TRBV7-9,CASSSGAEAFF,TGTGCCAGCAGCTCGGGAGCTGAAGCTTTCTTT
many,TRBJ2-3,-,TRBV6-6,CASSWRRLTGTLQLTDTQYF,TGTGCCAGCAGTTGGCGGCGATTAACAGGCACCTTACAACTCACAGATACGCAGTATTTT
few,TRBJ2-2,-,TRBV6-5,CANEDRANTGELFF,TGTGCCAACGAAGACAGAGCGAACACCGGGGAGCTGTTTTTT
many,TRBJ1-4,TRBD1,TRBV10-3,CAISAGQKNEKLFF,TGTGCCATCAGTGCGGGACAGAAAAATGAAAAACTGTTTTTT
few,TRBJ2-2,TRBD1,TRBV7-2,CASSFSRGLYTGELFF,TGTGCCAGCAGCTTTAGCAGGGGGCTGTACACCGGGGAGCTGTTTTTT
many,TRBJ1-1,TRBD1,TRBV18,CASSPRQGSLGTEAFF,TGTGCCAGCTCACCACGACAGGGGAGTTTGGGGACTGAAGCTTTCTTT
many,TRBJ1-2,-,TRBV6-5,CASSYGARQRNYGYTF,TGTGCCAGCAGTTACGGGGCGCGGCAGAGGAACTATGGCTACACCTTC
many,TRBJ2-7,-,TRBV12-3/TRBV12-4,CASSSGIIQYF,TGTGCCAGCAGTTCGGGAATTATCCAGTACTTC
many,TRBJ2-7,TRBD2,TRBV6-5,CASSYSGGIEQYF,TGTGCCAGCAGTTACTCGGGGGGGATCGAGCAGTACTTC
many,TRBJ1-2,-,TRBV7-8,CASSLQGSNYGYTF,TGTGCCAGCAGCTTACAGGGCAGTAACTATGGCTACACCTTC
few,TRBJ1-5,TRBD1,TRBV30,CAGGTGEGGNQPQHF,TGTGCCGGCGGGACAGGGGAAGGGGGCAATCAGCCCCAGCATTTT
many,TRBJ1-2,-,TRBV28,CASSLRDRPRDGYTF,TGTGCCAGCAGTTTAAGAGACAGGCCCCGGGACGGCTACACCTTC
many,TRBJ2-1,-,TRBV3-1,CASATGGGYNEQFF,TGTGCCAGCGCGACCGGGGGCGGATACAATGAGCAGTTCTTC
few,TRBJ1-2,-,TRBV5-4,CASSPLGGDPLDEFYGYTF,TGTGCCAGCAGTCCCTTGGGGGGGGACCCACTGGATGAGTTCTATGGCTACACCTTC
many,TRBJ2-3,TRBD2,TRBV20-1,CSARDPRSGGADTQYF,TGCAGTGCTAGAGATCCACGAAGCGGGGGGGCAGATACGCAGTATTTT
-,TRBJ2-3,-,TRBV13,CASSLRLGFSGLSTDTQYF,TGTGCCAGCAGCCTCCGGCTGGGCTTTAGCGGCCTTAGCACAGATACGCAGTATTTT
many,TRBJ1-1,-,TRBV6-6,CASSLTSVGAFF,TGTGCCAGCAGTTTGACGTCCGTAGGAGCTTTCTTT
-,TRBJ1-5,-,TRBV5-4,CASSKGSNQPQHF,TGTGCCAGCAGCAAGGGAAGCAATCAGCCCCAGCATTTT
many,TRBJ2-5,-,TRBV7-3,CASSLLGNQETQYF,TGTGCCAGCAGCTTATTGGGGAACCAAGAGACCCAGTACTTC
many,TRBJ2-7,-,TRBV5-1,CASSLVAGVGEQYF,TGCGCCAGCAGCTTGGTGGCAGGGGTAGGCGAGCAGTACTTC
many,TRBJ2-7,-,TRBV4-1,CASSQSFARGARYEQYF,TGCGCCAGCAGCCAATCCTTCGCCCGGGGGGCGAGATACGAGCAGTACTTC
few,TRBJ1-1,-,TRBV10-3,CAISESRNTEAFF,TGTGCCATCAGTGAGTCCAGGAACACTGAAGCTTTCTTT
few,TRBJ1-6,-,TRBV4-1,CASSQETGLPGALGSPLHF,TGCGCCAGCAGCCAAGAAACTGGTCTTCCAGGGGCCTTGGGTTCACCCCTCCACTTT
many,TRBJ2-2,-,TRBV7-3,CASSFGTSTGELFF,TGTGCCAGCAGCTTTGGGACCTCAACCGGGGAGCTGTTTTTT
-,TRBJ1-2,TRBD1,TRBV4-1,CASMSHPGQGVNGYTF,TGCGCCAGCATGTCCCATCCGGGACAGGGTGTCAATGGCTACACCTTC
many,TRBJ2-7,-,TRBV7-8,CASSSTRADPNTYEQYF,TGTGCCAGCAGCTCAACCCGGGCAGATCCTAATACTTACGAGCAGTACTTC
-,TRBJ2-1,TRBD1,TRBV3-1,CASSFWTGAEQFF,TGTGCCAGCAGCTTTTGGACAGGGGCAGAGCAGTTCTTC
many,TRBJ2-1,TRBD2,TRBV4-1,CASSQVSSGGRNEQFF,TGCGCCAGCAGCCAAGTCTCCAGCGGGGGGCGGAATGAGCAGTTCTTC
many,TRBJ2-3,TRBD1,TRBV5-5,CASSSTGKRYTDTQYF,TGTGCCAGCAGCTCGACAGGGAAGAGGTACACAGATACGCAGTATTTT
many,TRBJ2-2,-,TRBV4-1,CASSHRGGTGELFF,TGCGCCAGCAGCCACAGGGGCGGTACCGGGGAGCTGTTTTTT
few,TRBJ1-1,-,TRBV4-2,CASSRGADWSTEAFF,TGTGCCAGCAGCCGAGGGGCTGATTGGAGCACTGAAGCTTTCTTT
many,TRBJ2-3,-,TRBV7-6,CASSHTANTQYF,TGTGCCAGCAGCCATACAGCTAATACGCAGTATTTT
many,TRBJ2-7,-,TRBV6-2/TRBV6-3,CASSYYRGTPYEQYF,TGTGCCAGCAGTTACTACCGCGGGACCCCCTACGAGCAGTACTTC
many,TRBJ2-3,-,TRBV7-2,CASSLGWGVRTDTQYF,TGTGCCAGCAGCTTAGGTTGGGGGGTGCGCACAGATACGCAGTATTTT
many,TRBJ1-1,TRBD1,TRBV7-2,CASSLVYGTGVSTEAFF,TGTGCCAGCAGCTTAGTATACGGGACAGGGGTCAGCACTGAAGCTTTCTTT
many,TRBJ1-1,-,TRBV15,CAVGSWADTEAFF,TGTGCCGTTGGATCTTGGGCGGACACTGAAGCTTTCTTT